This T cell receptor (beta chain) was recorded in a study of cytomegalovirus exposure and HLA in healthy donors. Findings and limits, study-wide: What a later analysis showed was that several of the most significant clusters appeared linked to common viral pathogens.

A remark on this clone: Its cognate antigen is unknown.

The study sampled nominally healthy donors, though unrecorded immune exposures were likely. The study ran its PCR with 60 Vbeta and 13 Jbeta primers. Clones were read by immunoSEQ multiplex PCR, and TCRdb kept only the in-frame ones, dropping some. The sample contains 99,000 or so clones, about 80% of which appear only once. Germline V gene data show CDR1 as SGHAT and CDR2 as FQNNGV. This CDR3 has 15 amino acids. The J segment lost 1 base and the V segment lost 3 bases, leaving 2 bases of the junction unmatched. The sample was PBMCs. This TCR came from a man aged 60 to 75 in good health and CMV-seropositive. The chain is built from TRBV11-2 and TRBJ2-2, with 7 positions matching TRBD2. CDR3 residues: CASSFGGGNTGELFF. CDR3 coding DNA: TGTGCCAGCAGCTTCGGCGGGGGGAACACCGGGGAGCTGTTTTTT. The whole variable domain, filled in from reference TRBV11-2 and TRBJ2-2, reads EAGVAQSPRYKIIEKRQSVAFWCNPISGHATLYWYQQILGQGPKLLIQFQNNGVVDDSQLPKDRFSAERLKGVDSTLKIQPAKLEDSAVYLCASSFGGGNTGELFFGEGSRLTVL.